A selection of T cell receptor beta chains follows, all from one sample in a study of blood T cell repertoires in COVID-19. Sequencing used immunoSEQ multiplex PCR; TCRdb keeps in-frame clones, though not all of them. The table shows about 400,000 clones, with approximately 91% occurring only once. The source material was PBMCs or T cells enriched from blood (not recorded which). These receptors all come from a woman aged 40 to 50 with acute COVID-19. The CDR3 runs from the conserved cysteine through the conserved F or W. Size is stated for part of the rows, as once, few or many counts, or as a class when the clone is expanded.

clone_size v_call cdr3_aa
. TRBV21-1 CASSKWGGAPSGYEQYF
. TRBV5-1 CASSLQGSAVYGYTF
. TRBV19 CASSIGSQGMETQYF
. TRBV28 CASSLPGSGANVLTF
. TRBV5-1 CASSVQGSDNEQFF
. TRBV18 CASSRGGMNTEAFF
. TRBV3-1/TRBV3-2 CASSQAGDLNTIYF
. TRBV6-5 CASSYSARVVNGYTF
. TRBV4-1 CASSPRLAQETQYF
. TRBV6-5 CASRRSGSEQYF
. TRBV7-6 CASSLDRGGRFIYNEQFF
. TRBV7-9 CASSGFEGNYGYTF
. TRBV9 CASSVGPGQGTDTQYF
. TRBV3-1/TRBV3-2 CASSQVDREGTQYF
once TRBV5-1 CASSLEGNPDTQYF
. TRBV7-9 CASGDRAGNTIYF
. TRBV6-5 CASRGTGFNQPQHF
. TRBV5-1 CASSRTSGITGELFF
. TRBV3-1/TRBV3-2 CASSQEAGDNYNEQFF
. TRBV12-5 CASGLVLGAGHSGGAYNEQFF
. TRBV29-1 CSVRLNRDGYTF
. TRBV12-5 CASGFGTGSYSNQPQHF
. TRBV27 CASSLLDRELNTEAFF
. TRBV4-1 CASSQGPIATESLEQYF
few TRBV11-2 CASSFGGLNSPLHF
. TRBV6-1 CAATTSGTNTGELFF
. TRBV5-1 CASSSSGTAPDTQYF
. TRBV19 CASNSPGLAGGHISYNEQFF
. TRBV27 CASSPRGGGTDNEQFF
. TRBV6-5 CASSYEQGSNQPQHF
few TRBV7-2 CASSVSGGASDTQYF
. TRBV4-1 CASSQGGSDPRSFF
. TRBV5-6 CASRTDRSEQYF
. TRBV7-8 CASSPWGQKLPETQYF
. TRBV5-1 CASSSTSGETDTQYF
. TRBV19 CASSIIGGGTYNEQFF
. TRBV19 CASSMEFTGGGGYTF
. TRBV7-2 CASSAGQRNTIYF
. TRBV3-1/TRBV3-2 CASTPRRGLAGGTDTQYF
. TRBV13 CASSINRRSYEQYF
. TRBV19 CASSRLAGGSTDTQYF
. TRBV5-5 CASSLTGVGPQHF
. TRBV24-1 CATSDSRGYNQPQHF
. TRBV2 CASTFLGEQYF
. TRBV5-1 CASSVTGLGQPQHF
. TRBV5-8 CASSFRDMNTEAFF
. TRBV15 CATSRDAGTYEQFF
. TRBV9 CASSVGERSLYGYTF
. TRBV27 CASSSRGLAGVRTGELFF
. TRBV24-1 CATSEGRTYEQYF
. TRBV18 CASSPPGREFQPQHF
. TRBV9 CASSGPGHHLNTEAFF
. TRBV7-9 CASSPGLAGLANTGELFF
. TRBV18 CASSSTGEGNTEAFF
. TRBV3-1/TRBV3-2 CASSADRISSPLHF
. TRBV6-2/TRBV6-3 CASSYSSEQGFTGELFF
few TRBV12-3/TRBV12-4 CASSLARNSPLHF
once TRBV30 CAWSVAGRGLGYTF
once TRBV3-1/TRBV3-2 CASSQQQGSGTDTQYF
few TRBV6-4 CASSDLAGAITDTQYF